This T cell receptor (beta chain) came from a study of early T cells in non-severe SARS-CoV-2 infection. About the study: Unsorted whole blood bulk RNA was sequenced, with unpaired chains. Study-wide points: Private and CD4 specificities were missed by VDJdb matching, which favored anti-spike CD8 responses.

Unique molecular identifiers (one per individual cDNA molecule) were attached. TCRdb re-analysed the 5' RACE reads in MiXCR, keeping a single row per CDR3 protein. Of some 50,000 distinct CDR3 sequences listed, about 10% are singletons. This clonotype was observed a handful of times. Its antigen is still unknown. This CDR3 comprises 12 residues. The sequenced sample consisted of whole blood. This TCR was recovered from an adult who was a healthcare worker with PCR-confirmed SARS-CoV-2 infection or an uninfected control (not recorded which). The chain has TRBV21-1 and TRBJ1-5. TRBV21-1 is tagged as a pseudogene. The CDR3 protein is CSGVRNNQPQHF. In DNA form, the CDR3 reads TGTTCCGGAGTTCGTAACAATCAGCCCCAGCATTTT.